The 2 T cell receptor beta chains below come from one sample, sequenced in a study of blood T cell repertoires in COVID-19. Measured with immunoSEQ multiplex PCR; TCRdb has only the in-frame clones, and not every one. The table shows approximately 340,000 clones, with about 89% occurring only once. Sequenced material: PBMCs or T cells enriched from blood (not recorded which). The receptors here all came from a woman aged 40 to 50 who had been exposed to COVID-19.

Here the CDR3 reads CASSLRDTSYGYTF. The DNA of the CDR3 is TGTGCCAGCAGCTTACGGGACACCTCCTATGGCTACACCTTC. The chain is built from TRBV11-1 and TRBJ1-2; a weak D match, TRBD1 (6 bases). In germline, CDR1 is SGHAT, CDR2 FQDESV (reference sequence). V was clipped by 2 bases and J by 4 bases, with 11 bases between them. This CDR3 is 14 amino acids long.

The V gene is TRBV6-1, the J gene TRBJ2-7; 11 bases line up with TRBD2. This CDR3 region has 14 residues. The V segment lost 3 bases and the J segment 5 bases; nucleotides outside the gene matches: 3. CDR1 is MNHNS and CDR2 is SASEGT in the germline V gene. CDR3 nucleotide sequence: TGTGCCAGCAGTGATAGCGGGGGGGCCCACGAGCAGTACTTC. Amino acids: CASSDSGGAHEQYF.